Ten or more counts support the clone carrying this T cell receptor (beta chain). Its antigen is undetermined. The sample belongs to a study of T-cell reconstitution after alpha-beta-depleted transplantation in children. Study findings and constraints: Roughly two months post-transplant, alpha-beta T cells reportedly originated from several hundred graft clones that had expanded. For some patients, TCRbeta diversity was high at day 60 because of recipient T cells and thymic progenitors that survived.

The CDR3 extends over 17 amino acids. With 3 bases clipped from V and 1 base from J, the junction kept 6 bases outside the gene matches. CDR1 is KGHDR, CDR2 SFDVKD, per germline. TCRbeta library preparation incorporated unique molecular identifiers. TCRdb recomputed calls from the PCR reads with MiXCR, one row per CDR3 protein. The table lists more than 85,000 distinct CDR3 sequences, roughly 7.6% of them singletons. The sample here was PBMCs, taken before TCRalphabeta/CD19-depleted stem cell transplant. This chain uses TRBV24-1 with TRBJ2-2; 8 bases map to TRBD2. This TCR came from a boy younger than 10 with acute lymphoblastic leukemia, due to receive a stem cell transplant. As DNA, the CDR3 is TGTGCCACCAGTGATCACCCGGGACTAGTGAACACCGGGGAGCTGTTTTTT. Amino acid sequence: CATSDHPGLVNTGELFF.